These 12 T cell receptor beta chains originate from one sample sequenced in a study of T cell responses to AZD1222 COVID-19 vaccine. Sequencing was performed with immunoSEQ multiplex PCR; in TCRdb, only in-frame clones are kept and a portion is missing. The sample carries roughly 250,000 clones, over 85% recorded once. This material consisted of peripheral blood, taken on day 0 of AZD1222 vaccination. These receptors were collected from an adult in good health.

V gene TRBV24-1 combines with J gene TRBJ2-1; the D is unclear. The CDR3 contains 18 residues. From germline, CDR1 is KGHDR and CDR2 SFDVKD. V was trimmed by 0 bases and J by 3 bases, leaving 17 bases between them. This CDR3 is CATSDLGPSEKGYNEQFF. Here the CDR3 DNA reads TGTGCCACCAGTGATTTGGGGCCCTCGGAAAAGGGCTACAATGAGCAGTTCTTC.

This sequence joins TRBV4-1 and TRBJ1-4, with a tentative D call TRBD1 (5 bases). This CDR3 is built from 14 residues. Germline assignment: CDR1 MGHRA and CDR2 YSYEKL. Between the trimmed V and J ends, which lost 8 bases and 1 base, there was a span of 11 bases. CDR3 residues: CASGPGVTNEKLFF. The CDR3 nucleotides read TGCGCCAGCGGTCCGGGGGTAACTAATGAAAAACTGTTTTTT.

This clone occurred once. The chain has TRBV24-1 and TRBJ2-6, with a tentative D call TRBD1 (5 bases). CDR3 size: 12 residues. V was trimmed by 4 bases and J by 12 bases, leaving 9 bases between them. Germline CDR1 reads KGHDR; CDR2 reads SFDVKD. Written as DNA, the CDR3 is TGTGCCACCAGTGACAGGACACCCGTCCTGACTTTC. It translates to CATSDRTPVLTF.

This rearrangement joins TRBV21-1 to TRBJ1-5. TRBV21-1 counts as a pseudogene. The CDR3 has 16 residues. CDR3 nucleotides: TGTGCCAGCAGCACCTGGCGACCCTATAGCAATCAGCCCCAGCATTTT. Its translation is CASSTWRPYSNQPQHF.

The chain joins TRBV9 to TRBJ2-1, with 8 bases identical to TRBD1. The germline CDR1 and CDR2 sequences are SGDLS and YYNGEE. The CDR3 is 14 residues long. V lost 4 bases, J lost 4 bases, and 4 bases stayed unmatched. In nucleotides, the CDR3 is TGTGCCAGCAGCCCGCGGACAGGGTACAATGAGCAGTTCTTC. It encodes CASSPRTGYNEQFF.

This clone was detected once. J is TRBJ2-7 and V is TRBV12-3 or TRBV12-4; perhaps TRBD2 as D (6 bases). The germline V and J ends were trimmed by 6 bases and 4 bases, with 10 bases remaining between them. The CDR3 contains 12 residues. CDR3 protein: CASSGTQYEQYF. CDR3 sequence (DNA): TGTGCCAGCAGCGGGACTCAATACGAGCAGTACTTC.

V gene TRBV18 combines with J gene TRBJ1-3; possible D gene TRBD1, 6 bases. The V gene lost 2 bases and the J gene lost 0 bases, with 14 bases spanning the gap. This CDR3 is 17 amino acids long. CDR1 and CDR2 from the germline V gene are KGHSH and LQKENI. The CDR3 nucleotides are TGTGCCAGCTCACCATATCCCGGGGGCCCCTCTGGAAACACCATATATTTT. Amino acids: CASSPYPGGPSGNTIYF.

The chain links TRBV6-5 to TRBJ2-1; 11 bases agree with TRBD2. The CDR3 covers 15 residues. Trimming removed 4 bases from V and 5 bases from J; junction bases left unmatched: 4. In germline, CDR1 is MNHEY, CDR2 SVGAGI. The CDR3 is CASSSPGLADNEQFF. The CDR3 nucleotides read TGTGCCAGCAGTTCTCCGGGACTAGCGGACAATGAGCAGTTCTTC.

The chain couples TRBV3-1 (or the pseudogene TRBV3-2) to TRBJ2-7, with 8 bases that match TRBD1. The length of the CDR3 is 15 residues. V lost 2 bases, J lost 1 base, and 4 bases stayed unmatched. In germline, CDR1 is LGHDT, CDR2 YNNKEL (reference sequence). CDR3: CASSQTGGQSYEQYF. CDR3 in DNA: TGTGCCAGCAGCCAAACAGGGGGGCAATCCTACGAGCAGTACTTC.

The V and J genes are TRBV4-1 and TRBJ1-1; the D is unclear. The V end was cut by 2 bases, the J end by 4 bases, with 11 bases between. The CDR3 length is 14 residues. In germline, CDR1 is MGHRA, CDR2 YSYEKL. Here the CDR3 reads CASSQLPRSTEAFF. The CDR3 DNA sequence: TGCGCCAGCAGCCAACTACCACGGAGCACTGAAGCTTTCTTT.

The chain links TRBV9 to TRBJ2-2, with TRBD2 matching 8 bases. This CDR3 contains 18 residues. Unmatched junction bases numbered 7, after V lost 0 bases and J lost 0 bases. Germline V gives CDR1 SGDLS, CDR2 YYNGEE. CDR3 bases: TGTGCCAGCAGCGTAGATAAGCGGGGGAGAGCGAACACCGGGGAGCTGTTTTTT. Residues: CASSVDKRGRANTGELFF.

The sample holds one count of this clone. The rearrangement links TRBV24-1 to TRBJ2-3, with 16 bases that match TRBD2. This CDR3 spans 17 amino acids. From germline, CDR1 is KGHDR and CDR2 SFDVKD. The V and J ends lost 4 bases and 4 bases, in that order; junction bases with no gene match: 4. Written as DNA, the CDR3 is TGTGCCACCAGTGACCCGGGACTAGCGGGGGGGCCAGATACGCAGTATTTT. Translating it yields CATSDPGLAGGPDTQYF.